What follows are 28 T cell receptor beta chains derived from one specimen sequenced in a study of cytomegalovirus exposure and HLA in healthy donors. With 60 Vbeta and 13 Jbeta primers, the PCR was carried out. Sequenced by immunoSEQ multiplex PCR; TCRdb stores in-frame clones only, minus some. The table includes some 91,000 clones, 64% detected once. Sequencing was done on a sample of PBMCs. These receptors were taken from a human donor in good health.

This clone has only one observation. The V gene is TRBV11-2, the J gene TRBJ2-5; D is uncertain. Germline CDR1 is SGHAT and CDR2 is FQNNGV. V lost 0 bases and J lost 0, with 8 bases in between. The CDR3 is 15 amino acids. The DNA for the CDR3 is TGTGCCAGCAGCTTAGAGTCCCCGTACCAAGAGACCCAGTACTTC. Translation gives CASSLESPYQETQYF.

J is TRBJ2-7 and V is TRBV5-1; a weak D match, TRBD1 (6 bases). Germline V gives CDR1 SGHRS, CDR2 YFSETQ. V was cut by 4 bases and J by 4 bases, with 15 bases left in between. CDR3 length: 14 amino acids. For the CDR3, the DNA is TGCGCCAGCAGCGTCTTAGACAGGAAATACGAGCAGTACTTC. This sequence encodes CASSVLDRKYEQYF.

The rearrangement links TRBV18 to TRBJ2-1, with TRBD1 matching over 10 bases. Looked up from germline, CDR1 is KGHSH and CDR2 is LQKENI. The CDR3 is made up of 15 amino acids. J gave up 7 bases and V 5 bases, and 8 bases lay outside the gene matches. This CDR3 is CASSSRQGARNEQFF. The CDR3 DNA reads as TGTGCCAGCTCATCCCGACAGGGGGCACGGAATGAGCAGTTCTTC.

The rearrangement joins TRBV7-6 to TRBJ2-1; 7 nucleotides line up with TRBD1. The CDR3 covers 17 residues. Losses at the gene ends were 1 base for V and 7 bases for J; bases not matched to a gene: 13. CDR1 is SGHVS, CDR2 FNYEAQ, per germline. The CDR3 sequence: CASSLVGGRLQVNEQFF. The CDR3 bases are TGTGCCAGCAGCTTAGTAGGGGGCCGGCTTCAAGTGAATGAGCAGTTCTTC.

V is TRBV7-2 and J is TRBJ1-1, with D hard to call. The germline V gene encodes CDR1 SGHTA and CDR2 FQGNSA. The V and J ends lost 5 bases and 3 bases respectively, with 10 bases between them. The CDR3 runs to 13 residues. The CDR3: CASSQTRDTEAFF. The CDR3 region has the DNA TGTGCCAGCAGCCAAACTAGAGACACTGAAGCTTTCTTT.

This rearrangement joins TRBV6-6 to TRBJ1-3; a possible D gene is TRBD1 (6 bases). Germline CDR1 is MNHNY and CDR2 is SVGAGI (reference sequence). The CDR3 spans 16 residues. Trimming shortened V by 0 bases and J by 4 bases, and 13 bases separated the two germline ends. The CDR3 coding sequence is TGTGCCAGCAGTTACTCCCCCGACAGGCCCGGAAACACCATATATTTT. This codes for CASSYSPDRPGNTIYF.

V is TRBV9 and J is TRBJ2-1; 9 nucleotides line up with TRBD2. CDR1 is SGDLS, CDR2 YYNGEE, per germline. CDR3 length equals 15 residues. With 3 bases clipped from V and 4 bases from J, the junction kept 5 bases outside the gene matches. CDR3 residues: CASSARLADYNEQFF. The CDR3 nucleotides are TGTGCCAGCAGCGCGCGACTAGCGGATTACAATGAGCAGTTCTTC.

This rearrangement joins TRBV27 to TRBJ1-2; the match to TRBD1 covers 7 bases. V lost 6 bases and J lost 5; bases outside the gene matches: 6. Germline V gene lookup returns CDR1 MNHEY and CDR2 SMNVEV (reference sequence). CDR3 size: 13 residues. CDR3 in amino acids: CASRTLQGYGYTF. The CDR3 coding sequence is TGTGCCAGCAGGACCTTACAGGGGTATGGCTACACCTTC.

This chain links TRBV7-9 with TRBJ2-5; D may be TRBD2 (6 bases). The CDR3 consists of 16 residues. CDR1 is SEHNR and CDR2 is FQNEAQ in the germline V gene (reference sequence). V was clipped by 3 bases and J by 5 bases, with 19 bases between them. CDR3 nucleotide sequence: TGTGCCAGCAGCTTTGGGCTCGGGGGAGTTTCCGAGACCCAGTACTTC. It yields the protein CASSFGLGGVSETQYF.

The chain is built from TRBV6-5 and TRBJ2-2; a weak D match, TRBD2 (5 bases). Germline V gene data show CDR1 as MNHEY and CDR2 as SVGAGI. V lost 6 bases to trimming and J lost 5 bases, with 16 bases between them. The CDR3 is made up of 15 amino acids. The CDR3 DNA sequence: TGTGCCAGCAGACGCGGGCTACAACGAACCGGGGAGCTGTTTTTT. This sequence encodes CASRRGLQRTGELFF.

This chain joins TRBV19 and TRBJ1-1; TRBD1 agrees at 9 bases. The CDR3 has 14 amino acids. Germline V gene lookup returns CDR1 LNHDA and CDR2 SQIVND (reference sequence). Germline trimming cut 6 bases from V and 10 bases from J; bases unmatched to any gene: 12. CDR3 loop: CASRPGQGFSRAFF. The CDR3 DNA reads as TGTGCCAGTAGACCGGGACAGGGCTTTTCTCGAGCTTTCTTT.

The chain couples TRBV27 to TRBJ2-7, with TRBD2 as a possible D gene (6 bases). The germline V gene encodes CDR1 MNHEY and CDR2 SMNVEV (reference sequence). V shed 4 bases and J shed 2 bases, with 15 bases lying between them. The CDR3 runs 15 residues. CDR3 amino acids: CASSSPRRGTYEQYF. CDR3 bases: TGTGCCAGCAGTTCTCCCAGGCGGGGAACCTACGAGCAGTACTTC.

The chain joins TRBV6-6 to TRBJ2-7, with 8 positions matching TRBD1. This CDR3 is 15 amino acids long. Trimming took 6 bases from V and 7 from J; bases not matched to a gene: 14. The germline gives CDR1 MNHNY, CDR2 SVGAGI (reference sequence). The CDR3 DNA reads as TGTGCCAGCAGCCCCGAAGTCAGGGGGCGAGCAGAGCAGTACTTC. It encodes CASSPEVRGRAEQYF.

The chain recombines TRBV19 with TRBJ2-7, with 9 bases lining up with TRBD2. CDR3 size: 16 residues. After removal of 1 base from V and 6 bases from J, the junction contained 10 bases not matched to a gene. Germline values: CDR1 LNHDA, CDR2 SQIVND (reference sequence). The CDR3 reads CASSIAAGGLAGEQYF. CDR3 nucleotides: TGTGCCAGTAGTATAGCGGCAGGGGGACTAGCTGGCGAGCAGTACTTC.

The chain has TRBV5-4 and TRBJ1-2; 7 positions agree with TRBD1. Germline CDR1 and CDR2: SGHNT and YYREEE (reference sequence). The CDR3 runs 16 residues. Germline trimming cut 4 bases from V and 3 bases from J; bases unmatched to any gene: 12. The CDR3, as DNA: TGTGCCAGCAGCCCCAGGTCGAGGGGGCAGGACTATGGCTACACCTTC. Translating it yields CASSPRSRGQDYGYTF.

The chain employs TRBV18 and TRBJ2-7; D unclear. The CDR3 consists of 15 residues. Germline CDR1 is KGHSH and CDR2 is LQKENI. V dropped 3 bases and J dropped 0 bases, with 12 bases sitting between them. CDR3 sequence: CASSPGGGTSYEQYF. The CDR3 DNA is TGTGCCAGCTCACCCGGCGGCGGTACCTCCTACGAGCAGTACTTC.

The rearrangement uses TRBV5-1 and TRBJ2-7; TRBD2 might be the D (6 bases). The germline gives CDR1 SGHRS, CDR2 YFSETQ. The CDR3 has 20 amino acids. Between the trimmed V and J ends, which lost 4 bases and 1 base, there was a span of 30 bases. The CDR3, as DNA: TGCGCCAGCAGCAGCGGGTGGACCGAGGGTGCATACGTCGGATCCTACGAGCAGTACTTC. It yields the protein CASSSGWTEGAYVGSYEQYF.

In the case of this clone: At one of its ends the junction is not consistent with the germline gene, which may arise from a read error. The chain joins TRBV2 to TRBJ1-1; 7 nucleotides match TRBD1. Looked up from germline, CDR1 is SNHLY and CDR2 is FYNNEI. The CDR3 length is 15 residues. In nucleotides, the CDR3 is TGTGCCAGCAGTGACCAGGGGACAGTGAACACTGAAGTTTTCTTT. As protein: CASSDQGTVNTEVFF. The whole variable domain, filled in from reference TRBV2 and TRBJ1-1, reads EPEVTQTPSHQVTQMGQEVILRCVPISNHLYFYWYRQILGQKVEFLVSFYNNEISEKSEIFDDQFSVERPDGSNFTLKIRSTKLEDSAMYFCASSDQGTVNTEVFFGQGTRLTVV.

Comments on this clone: The junction does not match germline at one end; this may be a read error. V is TRBV7-7 and J is TRBJ2-3, with 13 bases fitting TRBD2. The CDR3 is 16 residues long. Germline values: CDR1 SSHAT, CDR2 FNYEAQ (reference sequence). CDR3: CASSLGLAGSTDTQYF. DNA for the CDR3: TGTGCTAGCAGCTTGGGACTAGCGGGGAGCACAGATACGCAGTATTTT.

A word on this clone: The same CDR3 can be traced to other DNA sequences in this sample. The J gene is TRBJ2-5, the V gene TRBV5-4; 8 nucleotides line up with TRBD2. Germline loops: CDR1 SGHNT, CDR2 YYREEE (reference sequence). With 4 bases clipped from V and 0 bases from J, the junction kept 2 bases outside the gene matches. This CDR3 is built from 14 residues. This chain's CDR3 is CASSPGGYQETQYF. The CDR3 nucleotides are TGTGCCAGCAGCCCGGGAGGGTACCAAGAGACCCAGTACTTC.

This clone was detected only a few times. J is TRBJ1-2 and V is TRBV7-8; TRBD1 is a possible D gene (5 bases). The CDR3 contains 15 residues. Per germline, CDR1 SGHVS and CDR2 FQNEAQ. V was shortened by 3 bases and J by 8 bases, with 19 bases between the two germline ends. CDR3 DNA sequence: TGTGCCAGCAGCTTGTCGTCGGGCAGGGTGGGAGGCTACACCTTC. Protein product: CASSLSSGRVGGYTF.

This clone came up once. The V and J genes are TRBV7-2 and TRBJ1-2; 9 bases agree with TRBD1. In germline, CDR1 is SGHTA, CDR2 FQGNSA. This CDR3 spans 15 amino acids. The V and J ends lost 2 bases and 4 bases, in that order; junction bases with no gene match: 5. The CDR3 sequence: CASSLRDREGYGYTF. As DNA, the CDR3 is TGTGCCAGCAGCTTACGGGACAGGGAGGGCTATGGCTACACCTTC.

The chain links TRBV5-1 to TRBJ2-3; a weak D match, TRBD1 (5 bases). The germline V and J ends were trimmed by 0 bases and 2 bases, with 7 bases remaining between them. The CDR3 loop spans 14 amino acids. Germline CDR1 and CDR2: SGHRS and YFSETQ. This CDR3 reads CASSLDRNTDTQYF. The CDR3 region has the DNA TGCGCCAGCAGCTTGGACAGGAACACAGATACGCAGTATTTT. Full variable domain (remainder filled in from reference TRBV5-1 and TRBJ2-3): KAGVTQTPRYLIKTRGQQVTLSCSPISGHRSVSWYQQTPGQGLQFLFEYFSETQRNKGNFPGRFSGRQFSNSRSEMNVSTLELGDSALYLCASSLDRNTDTQYFGPGTRLTVL.

This clone was detected a few times. This chain links TRBV2 with TRBJ2-1; no firm D call. The ends were cut back, 4 bases at V and 5 bases at J, with 3 bases in the middle. The CDR3 contains 11 residues. The germline CDR1 and CDR2 sequences are SNHLY and FYNNEI. The CDR3 nucleotides read TGTGCCAGCAGTGCCGACAATGAGCAGTTCTTC. Amino acid sequence: CASSADNEQFF.

The CDR3 DNA sequence: TGCGCCAGCAGCCAACACCAAACCTACAGGGGCGAATTCTTCTACGAGCAGTACTTC. Encoded protein: CASSQHQTYRGEFFYEQYF. This sequence joins TRBV4-3 and TRBJ2-7; TRBD1 agrees at 7 bases. Germline CDR1 is LGHNA and CDR2 is YSLEER. V lost 2 bases, J lost 3 bases, and 19 bases stayed unmatched. The CDR3 has 19 residues.

The chain couples TRBV5-1 to TRBJ2-5, with 10 positions matching TRBD2. Trimming took 3 bases from V and 3 from J; bases not matched to a gene: 5. This CDR3 is 15 amino acids long. Per germline, CDR1 SGHRS and CDR2 YFSETQ. DNA for the CDR3: TGCGCCAGCAGCTCTGCCGGGACTAGCGAAGAGACCCAGTACTTC. Amino acid sequence: CASSSAGTSEETQYF.

The rearrangement joins TRBV7-2 to TRBJ2-5; D is undetermined. Trimming took off 5 bases at V and 5 bases at J, with 15 bases between the two ends. Germline V gene lookup returns CDR1 SGHTA and CDR2 FQGNSA. This CDR3 region has 14 residues. CDR3 bases: TGTGCCAGCAGCCCAAAGACACCACGGGAGACCCAGTACTTC. This translates into CASSPKTPRETQYF.

The chain employs TRBV5-1 and TRBJ2-7; no reliable D call. The germline V gene has CDR1 SGHRS and CDR2 YFSETQ. This CDR3 contains 13 residues. Between the trimmed V and J ends, which lost 2 bases and 3 bases, there was a span of 9 bases. CDR3 in DNA: TGCGCCAGCAGCTTTGGGCAGATCTACGAGCAGTACTTC. Amino acids: CASSFGQIYEQYF.